The 11 T cell receptor beta chains below all came from one sample that was sequenced in a study of blood T cell repertoires in COVID-19 (TCRdb year 2020). The method was the immunoSEQ multiplex PCR assay. The clones in this table, taken by TCRdb from immuneACCESS, are in-frame only. Not every clone is retained; where verified, under half of the shortfall comes from an unresolved V gene, and the cause of the rest is unknown. This sample gives about 150,000 clones in total; approximately 80% of them show up just once. The leading ten clones occupy approximately 15% of the sample. Sequences were obtained from peripheral blood. Receptors originate from a woman of 80 years or more with acute or convalescent COVID-19.

This rearrangement joins TRBV5-1 to TRBJ1-1; 7 bases fit TRBD1. Germline CDR1 reads SGHRS; CDR2 reads YFSETQ. J lost 7 bases, V lost 4 bases, and 7 bases had no gene match. There are 13 residues in the CDR3. CDR3 nucleotide sequence: TGCGCCAGCAGCCCTACAGGGGTAAGTGAAGCTTTCTTT. It is translated as CASSPTGVSEAFF.

This chain connects TRBV2 to TRBJ1-6; TRBD1 matches at 7 bases. Germline V gene data show CDR1 as SNHLY and CDR2 as FYNNEI. The CDR3 totals 17 residues. Germline trimming cut 4 bases from V and 7 bases from J; bases unmatched to any gene: 13. The CDR3 here is CASSGMEDRARNSPLHF. The CDR3 nucleotides are TGTGCCAGCAGTGGAATGGAAGACAGGGCAAGAAATTCACCCCTCCACTTT.

The table lists this clone with a few counts. The chain uses TRBV5-1 and TRBJ2-1; 7 bases fit TRBD2. The ends lost 0 bases at V and 4 bases at J; junction bases unmatched: 1. Germline CDR1 reads SGHRS; CDR2 reads YFSETQ. This CDR3 comprises 14 residues. In nucleotides, the CDR3 is TGCGCCAGCAGCTTGGGGGGACTATACAATGAGCAGTTCTTC. Amino acid sequence: CASSLGGLYNEQFF. Based on the CDR3 plus reference TRBV5-1 and TRBJ2-1, the full variable domain is KAGVTQTPRYLIKTRGQQVTLSCSPISGHRSVSWYQQTPGQGLQFLFEYFSETQRNKGNFPGRFSGRQFSNSRSEMNVSTLELGDSALYLCASSLGGLYNEQFFGPGTRLTVL.

V and J are TRBV7-8 and TRBJ1-2, with D maybe TRBD1 (6 bases). The CDR3 consists of 13 residues. Germline values: CDR1 SGHVS, CDR2 FQNEAQ. The V end lost 5 bases, the J end lost 2 bases, and 9 bases lay between the germline ends. The CDR3 reads CASSPGQNYGYTF. CDR3 in DNA: TGTGCCAGCAGCCCGGGACAAAACTATGGCTACACCTTC.

CDR3 loop: CASSPRGYSGIQYF. The CDR3, as DNA: TGTGCCAGTAGCCCCAGGGGGTATTCTGGCATTCAGTACTTC. This sequence joins TRBV19 and TRBJ2-4; 7 bases line up with TRBD1. The junction had 11 bases not matched to a gene; V was cut back by 6 bases and J by 9 bases. Germline CDR1 and CDR2: LNHDA and SQIVND (reference sequence). The CDR3 is 14 residues long.

The chain recombines TRBV9 with TRBJ2-5; 11 bases line up with TRBD2. V shed 5 bases and J 4 bases; nucleotides not matched to a gene: 4. This CDR3 spans 14 amino acids. Germline CDR1 is SGDLS and CDR2 is YYNGEE. CDR3 amino acids: CASSPGTSGETQYF. The CDR3 coding sequence is TGTGCCAGCAGTCCTGGGACTAGCGGAGAGACCCAGTACTTC.

A remark on this clone: The DNA is left out, because the CDR3 cannot be placed on it with certainty; the CDR3 is given as TCRdb lists it. This CDR3 is also generated by other DNA sequences in the sample. J is TRBJ2-3 and V is TRBV5-4; the table's D call, TRBD2, has no DNA check behind it. Including both end residues, the CDR3 is 18 amino acids long. Germline V gene data show CDR1 as SGHNT and CDR2 as YYREEE (reference sequence). This chain's CDR3 is CASSFGGGTRTKTDTQYF.

The chain recombines TRBV5-1 with TRBJ2-7; 8 nucleotides agree with TRBD2. After removal of 3 bases from V and 0 bases from J, the junction contained 5 bases not matched to a gene. CDR1 and CDR2 from the germline V gene are SGHRS and YFSETQ. This CDR3 has 15 residues. As DNA, the CDR3 is TGCGCCAGCAGCTATGTAGCGGGGCCCTCCTACGAGCAGTACTTC. It encodes CASSYVAGPSYEQYF.

The V gene is TRBV3-1 (or the pseudogene TRBV3-2), the J gene TRBJ1-2, with D perhaps matching TRBD1 (5 bases). The CDR3 sequence is 13 residues long. V was shortened by 5 bases and J by 6 bases, with 13 bases between the two germline ends. Germline loops: CDR1 LGHDT, CDR2 YNNKEL (reference sequence). Written as DNA, the CDR3 is TGTGCCAGCAGCGGAGCCTTGGGGCATGGCTACACCTTC. Translating gives CASSGALGHGYTF.

In its sample, this clone was seen once. The chain is built from TRBV18 and TRBJ2-4; 7 nucleotides agree with TRBD1. Losses at the gene ends were 2 bases for V and 0 bases for J; bases not matched to a gene: 4. The germline V gene encodes CDR1 KGHSH and CDR2 LQKENI. The CDR3 length is 16 residues. The CDR3 DNA follows: TGTGCCAGCTCACCAGTGGCAGGGGGAGCCAAAAACATTCAGTACTTC. Translated, it gives CASSPVAGGAKNIQYF.

This clone appeared a few times. The chain couples TRBV27 to TRBJ1-2; TRBD1 might be the D (6 bases). This CDR3 spans 16 amino acids. The V and J ends lost 7 bases and 3 bases respectively, with 21 bases between them. Looked up from germline, CDR1 is MNHEY and CDR2 is SMNVEV (reference sequence). The chain's CDR3 is CASKPHRDPEDYGYTF. In DNA, the CDR3 is TGTGCCAGCAAACCTCACAGGGACCCGGAGGACTATGGCTACACCTTC.